This T cell receptor beta chain appears in the sequencing data of a study of blood T cell repertoires in COVID-19. In the study overall: Sites across the United States, Italy and Spain contributed samples from acute and convalescent COVID-19.

With 8 bases removed from V and 2 bases from J, the gap between germline ends came to 15 bases. CDR3 length: 14 residues. CDR1 SGHRS and CDR2 YFSETQ come from the germline V gene. Per the authors' pipeline: The authors estimated nucleated cell counts from reference gene primer amplification. Generated by immunoSEQ multiplex PCR, the TCRdb table keeps only in-frame clones and is missing some. Clone size and V and J calls were adopted from that table, with D and trimming inferred from the DNA. The top ten clones hold 6.5% to 9.5% of a sample with fewer than 200,000 clones, about 85% of them seen once. The sequenced sample consisted of peripheral blood. The TCR was taken from a woman of 80 years or more with COVID-19, enrolled during active disease. The chain carries TRBV5-1 and TRBJ2-3; D gene uncertain. Here the CDR3 reads CASHAFTPTDTQYF. DNA of the CDR3: TGCGCCAGTCATGCATTTACTCCCACAGATACGCAGTATTTT.